Presented here are 23 T cell receptor beta chains from one specimen sequenced in a study of cytomegalovirus exposure and HLA in healthy donors. 60 Vbeta and 13 Jbeta primers were used in PCR. Generated by immunoSEQ multiplex PCR, the TCRdb table keeps only in-frame clones and is missing some. The sample has about 110,000 clones, about 80% seen once. Sequencing was done on a sample of PBMCs. The receptors were sampled from a woman aged 60-70 years in good health and CMV-seropositive.

This clone was counted only a few times. The chain carries TRBV28 and TRBJ2-2, with a possible D match to TRBD1 (6 bases). The CDR3 totals 14 residues. CDR1 MDHEN and CDR2 SYDVKM come from the germline V gene. Trimming shortened V by 3 bases and J by 7 bases, and 12 bases separated the two germline ends. CDR3 residues: CASSLVQGFGELFF. In DNA, the CDR3 is TGTGCCAGCAGTTTGGTCCAGGGGTTCGGGGAGCTGTTTTTT. Based on the CDR3 plus reference TRBV28 and TRBJ2-2, the full variable domain is DVKVTQSSRYLVKRTGEKVFLECVQDMDHENMFWYRQDPGLGLRLIYFSYDVKMKEKGDIPEGYSVSREKKERFSLILESASTNQTSMYLCASSLVQGFGELFFGEGSRLTVL.

This chain joins TRBV9 and TRBJ2-1; tentative D call: TRBD1 (5 bases). The CDR3 extends over 18 amino acids. Germline V gene lookup returns CDR1 SGDLS and CDR2 YYNGEE. Trimming pared 2 bases from V and 0 bases from J, leaving 18 bases between. The CDR3 region is CASSVGASKASSYNEQFF. For the CDR3, the DNA is TGTGCCAGCAGCGTTGGGGCAAGCAAGGCGAGCTCCTACAATGAGCAGTTCTTC. Based on the CDR3 plus reference TRBV9 and TRBJ2-1, the full variable domain is DSGVTQTPKHLITATGQRVTLRCSPRSGDLSVYWYQQSLDQGLQFLIQYYNGEERAKGNILERFSAQQFPDLHSELNLSSLELGDSALYFCASSVGASKASSYNEQFFGPGTRLTVL.

The chain uses TRBV9 and TRBJ1-1; 7 nucleotides align to TRBD1. The V gene end was trimmed by 8 bases and the J gene end by 3 bases; junction bases not matched to a gene: 13. This CDR3 spans 15 amino acids. Germline V gene data show CDR1 as SGDLS and CDR2 as YYNGEE. The chain's CDR3 is CASQPEPGGDTEAFF. In DNA, the CDR3 is TGTGCCAGTCAACCCGAGCCAGGGGGTGACACTGAAGCTTTCTTT.

CDR3 region: CASSFGQESDEQFF. CDR3 coding DNA: TGTGCCAGCAGTTTCGGACAGGAGTCGGATGAGCAGTTCTTC. V and J are TRBV6-6 and TRBJ2-1; 7 bases agree with TRBD1. V dropped 4 bases and J dropped 8; count of bases not matched to a gene: 8. Germline CDR1 reads MNHNY; CDR2 reads SVGAGI (reference sequence). The CDR3 is 14 residues long.

This rearrangement joins TRBV2 to TRBJ2-6, with D unresolved. Germline V gives CDR1 SNHLY, CDR2 FYNNEI. The CDR3 is 15 residues long. Trimming pared 3 bases from V and 0 bases from J, leaving 6 bases between. The CDR3 nucleotides read TGTGCCAGCAGTGACTCGGGCTCTGGGGCCAACGTCCTGACTTTC. Its translation is CASSDSGSGANVLTF.

This chain joins TRBV6-6 and TRBJ2-3, with 9 bases fitting TRBD2. Germline V gives CDR1 MNHNY, CDR2 SVGAGI (reference sequence). There are 12 residues in the CDR3. The CDR3 is CSQREGTDTQYF. The CDR3 coding sequence is TGTTCCCAGCGGGAGGGCACAGATACGCAGTATTTT.

The chain has TRBV5-1 and TRBJ2-7; 12 bases align to TRBD1. The CDR3 length is 20 residues. The germline CDR1 and CDR2 sequences are SGHRS and YFSETQ. The junction had 18 bases not matched to a gene; V was cut back by 2 bases and J by 3 bases. Here the CDR3 DNA reads TGCGCCAGCAGCTTACGAGCCGGGACAGGGGGCCAAAATGGGGGCTACGAGCAGTACTTC. Its protein product is CASSLRAGTGGQNGGYEQYF.

The chain couples TRBV10-2 to TRBJ2-2, with 8 bases identical to TRBD2. Germline loops: CDR1 WSHSY, CDR2 SAAADI. CDR3 length equals 14 residues. Trimming removed 7 bases from V and 3 bases from J; junction bases left unmatched: 4. The CDR3 here is CASKRERDTGELFF. CDR3 DNA: TGCGCCAGCAAGCGGGAGAGGGACACCGGGGAGCTGTTTTTT.

This clone occurred once. The genes are TRBV9 and TRBJ2-1; 14 nucleotides line up with TRBD2. CDR3 size: 17 residues. The V gene's germline CDR1 is SGDLS and CDR2 YYNGEE. V lost 2 bases and J lost 7; bases outside the gene matches: 8. The CDR3 sequence is CASSVSTSGRAGNEQFF. The CDR3 nucleotides read TGTGCCAGCAGCGTGTCGACTAGCGGGAGGGCTGGGAATGAGCAGTTCTTC.

There are a few counts of this clone. This chain links TRBV6-1 with TRBJ1-1, with no clear D. Trimming took off 4 bases at V and 5 bases at J, with 8 bases between the two ends. Germline V gene lookup returns CDR1 MNHNS and CDR2 SASEGT. CDR3 length: 12 amino acids. The CDR3 region is CASSGGGTEAFF. CDR3 nucleotides: TGTGCCAGCAGTGGGGGAGGTACTGAAGCTTTCTTT.

This rearrangement joins TRBV27 to TRBJ2-1; possibly TRBD1 for D (6 bases). The germline V gene encodes CDR1 MNHEY and CDR2 SMNVEV (reference sequence). CDR3 length: 16 residues. V was cut by 3 bases and J by 10 bases, with 22 bases left in between. The CDR3 nucleotides read TGTGCCAGCAGTTTTCGGTCCTTAAGGGGACAAACAGAGCAGTTCTTC. Its protein is CASSFRSLRGQTEQFF.

This chain uses TRBV2 with TRBJ2-7, with 10 bases that match TRBD1. Germline V gene data show CDR1 as SNHLY and CDR2 as FYNNEI. J was trimmed by 4 bases and V by 4 bases; bases with no gene match: 4. This CDR3 comprises 14 residues. The CDR3 nucleotides are TGTGCCAGCAGTGGCGGGACAGGGGTGTACGAGCAGTACTTC. Its protein product is CASSGGTGVYEQYF.

The chain combines TRBV7-9 with TRBJ1-1; possible D gene TRBD1, 5 bases. Trimming shortened V by 3 bases and J by 1 base, and 9 bases separated the two germline ends. The CDR3 sequence is 14 residues long. The germline gives CDR1 SEHNR, CDR2 FQNEAQ (reference sequence). DNA for the CDR3: TGTGCCAGCAGCTTGGGGCAGGGGAACACTGAAGCTTTCTTT. Its protein is CASSLGQGNTEAFF.

The V gene is TRBV5-4, the J gene TRBJ2-2; TRBD1 aligns across 7 bases. This CDR3 has 13 amino acids. Trimming took 2 bases from V and 6 from J; bases not matched to a gene: 1. CDR1 SGHNT and CDR2 YYREEE come from the germline V gene (reference sequence). The DNA for the CDR3 is TGTGCCAGCAGCTTTCAGGGGGCCGGGGAGCTGTTTTTT. Translation: CASSFQGAGELFF. Full variable domain (rest looked up from reference TRBV5-4 and TRBJ2-2): ETGVTQSPTHLIKTRGQQVTLRCSSQSGHNTVSWYQQALGQGPQFIFQYYREEENGRGNFPPRFSGLQFPNYSSELNVNALELDDSALYLCASSFQGAGELFFGEGSRLTVL.

This clone was seen only a few times. The rearrangement joins TRBV4-2 to TRBJ2-1; 10 bases are shared with TRBD2. Germline CDR1 and CDR2: LGHNA and YNFKEQ. CDR3 size: 17 residues. J lost 3 bases, V lost 2 bases, and 7 bases had no gene match. The CDR3 is CASSQMASGSGYNEQFF. The DNA of the CDR3 is TGTGCCAGCAGCCAAATGGCTAGCGGGAGTGGCTACAATGAGCAGTTCTTC.

The chain recombines TRBV28 with TRBJ2-1; 8 bases are a match to TRBD1. V was clipped by 6 bases and J by 0 bases; unmatched bases: 13. Germline CDR1 reads MDHEN; CDR2 reads SYDVKM. There are 18 residues in the CDR3. The DNA for the CDR3 is TGTGCCAGCAGGACGTACAGGGGGGTGCGGAGCTCCTACAATGAGCAGTTCTTC. Protein product: CASRTYRGVRSSYNEQFF.

The chain couples TRBV11-2 to TRBJ2-3; 8 bases are shared with TRBD2. The junction had 4 bases not matched to a gene; V was cut back by 0 bases and J by 5 bases. The germline CDR1 and CDR2 sequences are SGHAT and FQNNGV. CDR3 length equals 15 residues. CDR3 nucleotides: TGTGCCAGCAGCTTAGATCCGGGAGGGCGAGATACGCAGTATTTT. This codes for CASSLDPGGRDTQYF.

The chain joins TRBV15 to TRBJ1-5; TRBD1 agrees at 7 bases. Germline lookup yields CDR1 LNHNV and CDR2 YYDKDF (reference sequence). The CDR3 extends over 15 amino acids. Trimming removed 1 base from V and 11 bases from J; junction bases left unmatched: 11. The DNA of the CDR3 is TGTGCCACCAGCAGAGCCGGGACAGCCCTTTTGGCCCAGCATTTT. Translated: CATSRAGTALLAQHF.

V is TRBV27 and J is TRBJ1-2, with a tentative D call TRBD1 (5 bases). Germline V CDR1 and CDR2: MNHEY, SMNVEV (reference sequence). This CDR3 is 11 amino acids long. V was shortened by 11 bases and J by 7 bases, with 14 bases between the two germline ends. CDR3 amino acids: CAEVGRGGYTF. The CDR3 DNA is TGTGCCGAAGTGGGGAGGGGTGGCTACACCTTC.

The V gene is TRBV5-1, the J gene TRBJ2-1; D is undetermined. CDR1 and CDR2 (germline): SGHRS, YFSETQ. The V and J ends lost 0 bases and 8 bases respectively, with 21 bases between them. This CDR3 is built from 17 residues. CDR3: CASSLVQFRSSKYEQFF. In nucleotides, the CDR3 is TGCGCCAGCAGCTTGGTGCAGTTTCGCTCCAGTAAGTATGAGCAGTTCTTC.

The J gene is TRBJ1-1, the V gene TRBV19; TRBD1 might be the D (6 bases). CDR1 and CDR2 from the germline V gene are LNHDA and SQIVND (reference sequence). The CDR3 covers 12 residues. The V gene lost 6 bases and the J gene lost 5 bases, with 10 bases spanning the gap. The CDR3 DNA follows: TGTGCCAGTAGCGACAGGAGGACTGAAGCTTTCTTT. It codes for CASSDRRTEAFF.

Notes on this clone: Other DNA sequences in the sample encode the same CDR3. J is TRBJ1-1 and V is TRBV7-6, with 7 nucleotides matching TRBD1. The CDR3 is 17 amino acids. Germline V lookup: CDR1 SGHVS, CDR2 FNYEAQ. After removal of 1 base from V and 0 bases from J, the junction contained 8 bases not matched to a gene. CDR3 coding DNA: TGTGCCAGCAGCTTAGTTGATCGGACAGGATTGAACACTGAAGCTTTCTTT. It specifies CASSLVDRTGLNTEAFF.

The rearrangement joins TRBV6-1 to TRBJ1-4, with D perhaps TRBD1 (5 bases). The CDR3 spans 15 residues. CDR1 and CDR2 (germline): MNHNS, SASEGT. The ends were cut back, 7 bases at V and 6 bases at J, with 18 bases in the middle. The CDR3 protein is CASNPWGGVDEKLFF. CDR3 nucleotide sequence: TGTGCCAGCAATCCCTGGGGCGGTGTTGATGAAAAACTGTTTTTT.